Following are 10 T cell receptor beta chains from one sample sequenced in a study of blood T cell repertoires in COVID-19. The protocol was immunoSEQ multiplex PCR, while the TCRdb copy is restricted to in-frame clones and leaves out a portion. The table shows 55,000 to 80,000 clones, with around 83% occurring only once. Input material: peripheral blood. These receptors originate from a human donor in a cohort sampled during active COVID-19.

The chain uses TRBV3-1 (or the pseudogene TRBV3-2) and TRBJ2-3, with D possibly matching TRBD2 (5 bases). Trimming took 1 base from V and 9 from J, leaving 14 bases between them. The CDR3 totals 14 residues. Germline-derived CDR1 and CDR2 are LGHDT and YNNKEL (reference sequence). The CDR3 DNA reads TGTGCCAGCAGCCAAGTCGAAGACGGGGTAACGCAGTATTTT. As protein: CASSQVEDGVTQYF.

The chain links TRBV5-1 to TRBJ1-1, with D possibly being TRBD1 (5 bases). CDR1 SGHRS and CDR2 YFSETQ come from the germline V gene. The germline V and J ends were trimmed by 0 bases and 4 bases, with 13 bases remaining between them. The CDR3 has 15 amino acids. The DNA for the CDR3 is TGCGCCAGCAGCTTGGGGGCCCGACAGAGCACTGAAGCTTTCTTT. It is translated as CASSLGARQSTEAFF.

CDR3 residues: CSATRAGAYTF. In nucleotides, the CDR3 is TGCAGTGCCACCAGGGCGGGGGCCTACACCTTC. V is TRBV20-1 and J is TRBJ1-2, with a weak D call TRBD1 (6 bases). This CDR3 spans 11 amino acids. Germline assignment: CDR1 DFQATT and CDR2 SNEGSKA (reference sequence). V shed 6 bases and J shed 10 bases, with 15 bases lying between them.

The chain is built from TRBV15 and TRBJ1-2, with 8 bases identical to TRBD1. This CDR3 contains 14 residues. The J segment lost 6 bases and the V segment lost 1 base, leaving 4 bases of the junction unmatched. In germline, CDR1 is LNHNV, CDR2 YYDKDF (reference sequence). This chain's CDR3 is CATSRVQGADGYTF. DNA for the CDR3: TGTGCCACCAGCAGAGTCCAGGGGGCTGATGGCTACACCTTC.

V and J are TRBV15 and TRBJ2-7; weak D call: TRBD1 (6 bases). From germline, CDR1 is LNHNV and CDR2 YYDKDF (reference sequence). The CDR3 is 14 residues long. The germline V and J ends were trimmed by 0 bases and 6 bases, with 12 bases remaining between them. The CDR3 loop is CATSRDYRVSEQYF. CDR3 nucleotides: TGTGCCACCAGCAGAGATTACAGGGTCTCCGAGCAGTACTTC.

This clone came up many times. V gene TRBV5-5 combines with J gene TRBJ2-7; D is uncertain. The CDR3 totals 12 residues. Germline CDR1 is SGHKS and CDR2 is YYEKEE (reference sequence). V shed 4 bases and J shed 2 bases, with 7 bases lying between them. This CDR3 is CASSLTTYEQYF. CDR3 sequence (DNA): TGTGCCAGCAGCCTGACAACCTACGAGCAGTACTTC.

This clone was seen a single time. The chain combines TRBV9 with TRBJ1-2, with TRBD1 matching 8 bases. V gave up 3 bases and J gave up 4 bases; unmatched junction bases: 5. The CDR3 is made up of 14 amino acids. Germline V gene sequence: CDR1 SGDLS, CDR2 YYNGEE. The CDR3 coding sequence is TGTGCCAGCAGCGGGAAAACAGGGGGCTATGGCTACACCTTC. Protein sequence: CASSGKTGGYGYTF.

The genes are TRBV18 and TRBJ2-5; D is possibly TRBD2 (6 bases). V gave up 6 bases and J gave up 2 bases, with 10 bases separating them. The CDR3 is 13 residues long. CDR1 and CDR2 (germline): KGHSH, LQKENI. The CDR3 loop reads CASSQRAQETQYF. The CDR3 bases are TGTGCCAGCTCCCAGCGGGCACAAGAGACCCAGTACTTC.

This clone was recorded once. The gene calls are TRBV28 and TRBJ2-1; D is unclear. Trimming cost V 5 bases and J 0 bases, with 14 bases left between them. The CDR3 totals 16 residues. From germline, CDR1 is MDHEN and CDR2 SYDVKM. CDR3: CASSGAPALSYNEQFF. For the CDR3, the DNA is TGTGCCAGCAGTGGCGCCCCAGCGCTCTCCTACAATGAGCAGTTCTTC.

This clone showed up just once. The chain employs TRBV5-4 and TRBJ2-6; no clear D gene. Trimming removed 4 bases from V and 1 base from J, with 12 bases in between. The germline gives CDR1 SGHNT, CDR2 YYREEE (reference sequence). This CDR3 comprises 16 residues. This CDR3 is CASSPLPGSGANVLTF. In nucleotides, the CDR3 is TGTGCCAGCAGCCCGCTGCCCGGTTCTGGGGCCAACGTCCTGACTTTC. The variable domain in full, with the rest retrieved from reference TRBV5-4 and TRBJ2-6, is ETGVTQSPTHLIKTRGQQVTLRCSSQSGHNTVSWYQQALGQGPQFIFQYYREEENGRGNFPPRFSGLQFPNYSSELNVNALELDDSALYLCASSPLPGSGANVLTFGAGSRLTVL.